Detailed here is one T cell receptor (beta chain). Using immunoSEQ multiplex PCR, the repertoire was profiled, and TCRdb retains in-frame clones only, with some absent. The profile covers about 200,000 clones, with 70% to 90% appearing a single time and roughly 0.91% taken by the ten largest. The data were obtained in a study of blood T cell repertoires in COVID-19. About the study: Some COVID-19 samples were acute and others convalescent; all came from the United States, Italy and Spain. T cells, B-cell-depleted T cells, or PBMCs provided the cDNA or gDNA that served as material.

Germline CDR1 reads SGHTS; CDR2 reads YDEGEE. V lost 4 bases to trimming and J lost 4 bases; unmatched junction nucleotides: 7. CDR3 size: 15 residues. The TCR comes from a man between 60 and 75 years old with COVID-19, enrolled during active disease. The sequenced material came from peripheral blood. The chain joins TRBV5-8 to TRBJ1-5, with 8 bases aligning to TRBD1. The CDR3 nucleotides read TGTGCCAGCAGCCCCGGGACAGGCCGAAATCAGCCCCAGCATTTT. Protein sequence: CASSPGTGRNQPQHF. Supplemented by reference TRBV5-8 and TRBJ1-5, the full variable domain reads EAGVTQSPTHLIKTRGQQATLRCSPISGHTSVYWYQQALGLGLQFLLWYDEGEERNRGNFPPRFSGRQFPNYSSELNVNALELEDSALYLCASSPGTGRNQPQHFGDGTRLSIL.